These T cell receptor beta chains were read from a single sample in a study of OX40 agonist ivuxolimab in advanced cancers. TCRdb's copy holds only in-frame clones and misses some; the assay was immunoSEQ multiplex PCR. The sample gives 70,000 to 90,000 clones, roughly 86% of which show up once; roughly 8.6% is in the top ten. The sequenced sample was CD4+ or CD8+ T cells sorted from blood, obtained in a trial of the OX40 agonist ivuxolimab. These receptors all stem from an adult with an advanced solid tumor such as melanoma, head and neck, liver or kidney cancer. CDR3s include the opening cysteine and the closing phenylalanine or tryptophan. The D gene is left open where the match is weak. Clone size is not always given. Where it is, it says once, few, many or a class for expanded clones.

V	size	J	D	DNA	CDR3
TRBV28	.	TRBJ1-5	.	TGTGCCAGCAAAGTGCGTCCAGGGATGGGAAATCAGCCCCAGCATTTT	CASKVRPGMGNQPQHF
TRBV5-4	.	TRBJ1-5	.	TGTGCCAGCAGCGCCCGGGAGGGGATAGCTCAGCCCCAGCATTTT	CASSAREGIAQPQHF
TRBV11-2	.	TRBJ1-5	.	TGTGCCAGCAGCTTAGATTGGGGTAGCAATCAGCCCCAGCATTTT	CASSLDWGSNQPQHF
TRBV6-6	.	TRBJ1-1	.	TGTGCCAGCAGTTACGCAGGGACAGCTTTCTTT	CASSYAGTAFF
TRBV5-6	.	TRBJ2-7	TRBD1	TGTGCCAGCAGCCCATGGACAGGGGTCGGCGAGCAGTACTTC	CASSPWTGVGEQYF
TRBV19	.	TRBJ2-7	.	TGTGCCAGTAGTATAGAGGCCTTCAGGTACGAGCAGTACTTC	CASSIEAFRYEQYF
TRBV7-2	.	TRBJ2-3	.	TGTGCCAGCAGCGTCACTAGTTTCACAGATACGCAGTATTTT	CASSVTSFTDTQYF
TRBV28	.	TRBJ1-3	.	TGTGCCAGCACCGAGGAGGGGCTGAGGGAAAACACCATATATTTT	CASTEEGLRENTIYF
TRBV2	.	TRBJ2-1	.	TGTGCCAGCAGTGAATGGTTGATGGTTGGGTCCTACAATGAGCAGTTCTTC	CASSEWLMVGSYNEQFF
TRBV10-3	.	TRBJ1-2	TRBD1	TGTGCCATCAGTGAGCAGGGGGCTGGTTATGGCTACACCTTC	CAISEQGAGYGYTF
TRBV11-2	.	TRBJ1-2	TRBD1	TGTGCCAGCAGCTCCCGGGACAGGGGGCGCGGAGACTATGGCTACACCTTC	CASSSRDRGRGDYGYTF
TRBV5-1	.	TRBJ2-7	TRBD2	TGCGCCACAAGTAACACTCGGGGGGAGATCCACGAGCAGTACTTC	CATSNTRGEIHEQYF
TRBV19	.	TRBJ1-2	TRBD1	TGTGCCACGGGCAGGGGGAACTATGGCTACACCTTC	CATGRGNYGYTF
TRBV29-1	few	TRBJ2-3	.	TGCAGCGTTGAAGCGTGGGGTTTCGGAGAAGATACGCAGTATTTT	CSVEAWGFGEDTQYF
TRBV2	.	TRBJ1-1	.	TGTGCCAACGTCGGAGGGATGGGGCGAACTGAAGCTTTCTTT	CANVGGMGRTEAFF
TRBV25-1	.	TRBJ1-1	.	TGTGCCAGCAGTGAAGGGGGAGGAACTGAAGCTTTCTTT	CASSEGGGTEAFF
TRBV5-1	.	TRBJ2-1	TRBD2	TGCGCCAGCAGCTTAGAACTAGCGGGAGGGTGGAACAATGAGCAGTTCTTC	CASSLELAGGWNNEQFF